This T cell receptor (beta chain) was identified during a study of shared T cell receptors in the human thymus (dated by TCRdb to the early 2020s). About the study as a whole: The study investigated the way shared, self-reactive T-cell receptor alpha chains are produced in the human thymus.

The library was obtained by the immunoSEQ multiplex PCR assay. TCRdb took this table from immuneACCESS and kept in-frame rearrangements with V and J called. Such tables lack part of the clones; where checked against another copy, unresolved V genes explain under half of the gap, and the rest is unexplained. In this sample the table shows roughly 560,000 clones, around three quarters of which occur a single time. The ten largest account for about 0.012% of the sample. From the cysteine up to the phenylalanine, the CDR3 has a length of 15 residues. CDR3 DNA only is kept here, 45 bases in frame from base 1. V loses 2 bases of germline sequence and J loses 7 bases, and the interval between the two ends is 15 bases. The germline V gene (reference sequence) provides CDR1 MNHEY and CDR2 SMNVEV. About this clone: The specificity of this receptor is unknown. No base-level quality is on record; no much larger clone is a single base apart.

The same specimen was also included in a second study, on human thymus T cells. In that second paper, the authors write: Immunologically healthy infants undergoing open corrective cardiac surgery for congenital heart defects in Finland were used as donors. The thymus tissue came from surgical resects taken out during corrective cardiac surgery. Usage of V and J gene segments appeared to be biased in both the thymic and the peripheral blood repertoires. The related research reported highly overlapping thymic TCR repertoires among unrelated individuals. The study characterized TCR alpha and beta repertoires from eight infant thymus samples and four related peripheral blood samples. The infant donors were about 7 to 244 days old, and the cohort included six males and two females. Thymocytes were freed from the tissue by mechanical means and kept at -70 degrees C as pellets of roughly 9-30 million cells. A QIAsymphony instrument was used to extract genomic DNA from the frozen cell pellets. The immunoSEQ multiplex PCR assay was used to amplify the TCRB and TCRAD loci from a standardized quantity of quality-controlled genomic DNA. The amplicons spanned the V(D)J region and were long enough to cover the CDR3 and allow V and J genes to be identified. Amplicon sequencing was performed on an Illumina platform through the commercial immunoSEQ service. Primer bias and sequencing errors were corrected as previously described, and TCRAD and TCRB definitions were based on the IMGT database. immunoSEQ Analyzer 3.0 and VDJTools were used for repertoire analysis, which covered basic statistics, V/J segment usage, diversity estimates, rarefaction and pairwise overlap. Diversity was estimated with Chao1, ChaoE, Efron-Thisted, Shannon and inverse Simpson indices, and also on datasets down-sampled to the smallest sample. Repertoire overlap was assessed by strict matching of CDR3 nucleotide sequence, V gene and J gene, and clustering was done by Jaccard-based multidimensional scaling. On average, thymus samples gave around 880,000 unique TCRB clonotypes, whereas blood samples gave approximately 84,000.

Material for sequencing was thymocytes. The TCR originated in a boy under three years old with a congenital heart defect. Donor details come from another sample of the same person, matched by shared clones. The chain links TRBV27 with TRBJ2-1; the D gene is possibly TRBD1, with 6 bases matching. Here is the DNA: TGTGCCAGCAGTTTAAGGCAGGGGAACTCTAATGAGCAGTTCTTC. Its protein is CASSLRQGNSNEQFF.